These T cell receptor beta chains were read from a single sample in a study of blood T cells in healthy people across ages. TCRdb called the 5' RACE reads again in MiXCR, with one record for every CDR3 protein. The sample has more than 650,000 distinct CDR3 sequences, approximately 22% seen once. The sample consisted of blood. The receptors were gathered from a man between 65 and 85 years old in good health. CDR3s include the opening cysteine and the closing phenylalanine or tryptophan. The D gene is left open where the match is weak. Clone size is shown for a subset of rows, as once, few, many or a class of expanded clone.

clone_size	j_call	v_call	d_call	cdr3_aa	cdr3_nt
-	TRBJ2-7	TRBV20-1	TRBD2	CSARDAGGLPEQYF	TGCAGTGCTAGAGACGCGGGGGGGCTCCCCGAGCAGTACTTC
-	TRBJ1-2	TRBV29-1	-	CSVRDTVNYGYTF	TGCAGCGTTCGGGACACTGTGAACTATGGCTACACCTTC
-	TRBJ1-6	TRBV5-1	TRBD1	CASSLAGTGFPPLHF	TGCGCCAGCAGCTTGGCCGGGACAGGTTTTCCGCCCCTCCACTTT
-	TRBJ2-4	TRBV20-1	TRBD1	CSQSEGAKNIQHF	TGCAGTCAATCCGAGGGGGCCAAAAACATTCAGCACTTC
many	TRBJ2-5	TRBV7-2	-	CASSSPGGARKETQYF	TGTGCCAGCAGCTCCCCTGGCGGGGCACGTAAAGAGACCCAGTACTTC
-	TRBJ1-2	TRBV24-1	TRBD1	CATSDSGQARYGYTF	TGTGCCACCAGTGATTCAGGACAGGCCCGATATGGCTACACCTTC
few	TRBJ2-5	TRBV5-1	-	CASSLVRELQETQYF	TGCGCCAGCAGCTTGGTCCGGGAACTCCAAGAGACCCAGTACTTC
many	TRBJ2-6	TRBV20-1	-	CSASEDSGANVLTF	TGCAGTGCTAGTGAAGACTCTGGGGCCAACGTCCTGACTTTC
many	TRBJ1-4	TRBV24-1	-	CAAGTREKLFF	TGTGCCGCCGGGACACGAGAAAAACTGTTTTTT
-	TRBJ2-3	TRBV7-9	-	CASSLVGDYTDTQYF	TGTGCCAGCAGCTTGGTAGGGGATTACACAGATACGCAGTATTTT
-	TRBJ2-2	TRBV5-1	-	CASSRIPGTTTGELFF	TGCGCCAGCTCCCGAATCCCCGGGACAACGACCGGGGAGCTGTTTTTT
few	TRBJ2-7	TRBV4-1	-	CASSQDSDGYYEQYF	TGCGCCAGCAGCCAAGATTCGGACGGATATTACGAGCAGTACTTC
-	TRBJ2-7	TRBV3-1	-	CASSQVGEYEQYF	TGTGCCAGCAGCCAAGTTGGAGAATACGAGCAGTACTTC
-	TRBJ2-5	TRBV20-1	-	CSAEEGGETQYF	TGCAGTGCTGAAGAGGGAGGAGAGACCCAGTACTTC
few	TRBJ2-4	TRBV12-3/TRBV12-4	-	CASSLGGDHKNIQYF	TGTGCCAGCAGTTTAGGAGGGGACCACAAAAACATTCAGTACTTC
-	TRBJ2-7	TRBV5-5	-	CASSWDGGSSYEQYF	TGTGCCAGCAGCTGGGATGGGGGTTCTTCCTACGAGCAGTACTTC
few	TRBJ2-3	TRBV5-1	TRBD2	CASSFSGSRDTQYF	TGCGCCAGCAGCTTCAGCGGGAGTAGAGATACGCAGTATTTT
few	TRBJ2-1	TRBV30	-	CAWSVSSSYNEQFF	TGTGCCTGGAGTGTCTCGAGCTCCTACAATGAGCAGTTCTTC
few	TRBJ1-1	TRBV11-2	-	CASSNPGSLGAFF	TGTGCCAGCAGCAACCCCGGATCCCTTGGAGCTTTCTTT
-	TRBJ2-5	TRBV6-5	-	CASSSWNQETQYF	TGTGCCAGCAGTTCATGGAACCAAGAGACCCAGTACTTC
many	TRBJ2-3	TRBV24-1	-	CATSAPSSEDTQYF	TGTGCCACCAGTGCCCCCTCTAGCGAAGATACGCAGTATTTT
-	TRBJ1-4	TRBV5-1	-	CASSLDPGVYEKLFF	TGCGCCAGCAGCCTGGACCCGGGGGTTTATGAAAAACTGTTTTTT
-	TRBJ2-7	TRBV4-2	-	CASSQGGGSYEQYF	TGTGCCAGCAGCCAAGGGGGGGGCAGCTACGAGCAGTACTTC
few	TRBJ2-5	TRBV7-2	TRBD2	CASSPSGFGETQYF	TGTGCCAGCAGCCCTAGCGGGTTCGGAGAGACCCAGTACTTC
-	TRBJ1-2	TRBV28	TRBD1	CASSLGDRLNYGYTF	TGTGCCAGCAGTTTAGGGGACAGACTAAACTATGGCTACACCTTC
-	TRBJ2-6	TRBV18	-	CASSLVPSSGANVLTF	TGTGCCAGCTCACTCGTGCCCAGCTCTGGGGCCAACGTCCTGACTTTC
few	TRBJ2-1	TRBV7-2	-	CASSLAQTAPGQFF	TGTGCCAGCAGCTTAGCGCAGACAGCCCCGGGGCAGTTCTTC
-	TRBJ2-7	TRBV10-3	TRBD1	CASGDRDRGEQYF	TGTGCCTCAGGGGACCGGGACAGGGGCGAGCAGTACTTC
-	TRBJ2-3	TRBV2	-	CASRGPQTFDTQYF	TGTGCCAGCAGGGGACCCCAAACCTTCGATACGCAGTATTTT